The rows below give T cell receptor beta chains drawn from one sample of a study of beta chain features in type 1 diabetes. Libraries were prepared by immunoSEQ multiplex PCR; TCRdb keeps only in-frame clonotypes and omits some of them. The sample includes about 130,000 clones, about 9.2% seen only once; the top ten take 0.68%. Source material: central memory CD4+ T cells from blood. Every receptor here comes from a man between 18 and 35 years old in good health. The CDR3 runs from the conserved cysteine through the conserved F or W. Fields, in order: clone size, J gene, V gene, D gene, CDR3 protein, CDR3 DNA. A D gene is named only where the DNA matches it firmly. Size is stated for part of the rows, as once, few or many counts, or as a class when the clone is expanded.

>few|TRBJ2-7|TRBV5-6|.
CASSSSRQPSYEQYF
TGTGCCAGCAGCTCCTCAAGACAGCCCTCCTACGAGCAGTACTTC
>few|TRBJ2-4|TRBV11-3|TRBD1
CASSRGQGADIQYF
TGTGCCAGCAGTCGGGGACAGGGTGCAGACATTCAGTACTTC
>few|TRBJ2-3|TRBV6-1|TRBD2
CASSGVAGDPGNTQYF
TGTGCCAGCAGTGGAGTAGCGGGGGACCCCGGGAATACGCAGTATTTT
>.|TRBJ1-5|TRBV30|.
CAWSVKRDQPQHF
TGTGCCTGGAGTGTAAAGAGGGATCAGCCCCAGCATTTT
>few|TRBJ1-1|TRBV7-2|.
CASSLAPPGLWTEAFF
TGTGCCAGCAGCTTAGCTCCCCCAGGGTTGTGGACTGAAGCTTTCTTT
>few|TRBJ2-1|TRBV7-3|.
CASSLDTGPYNEQFF
TGTGCCAGCAGCTTAGATACAGGGCCGTACAATGAGCAGTTCTTC
>.|TRBJ2-5|TRBV4-1|TRBD2
CASSQASGGALGQETQYF
TGCGCCAGCAGCCAAGCCAGCGGGGGGGCCTTGGGGCAAGAGACCCAGTACTTC
>few|TRBJ2-7|TRBV7-2|TRBD1
CASSSTGGSYEQYF
TGTGCCAGCTCTTCAACAGGGGGCTCCTACGAGCAGTACTTC
>.|TRBJ2-5|TRBV10-3|TRBD2
CAISLAGEETQYF
TGTGCCATCAGCCTAGCGGGGGAGGAGACCCAGTACTTC
>.|TRBJ2-7|TRBV4-3|TRBD2
CASSHDGTSGREQYF
TGCGCCAGCAGCCATGACGGGACTAGCGGGCGAGAGCAGTACTTC
>.|TRBJ2-7|TRBV9|TRBD2
CASSVTGEGNEQYF
TGTGCCAGCAGCGTGACGGGGGAGGGGAACGAGCAGTACTTC
>few|TRBJ1-5|TRBV7-2|TRBD1
CASSPRDRGDNQPQHF
TGTGCCAGCAGCCCGCGGGACAGGGGAGACAATCAGCCCCAGCATTTT
>few|TRBJ2-7|TRBV19|TRBD1
CASSSIGQGARSYEQYF
TGTGCCAGTAGTTCAATTGGACAGGGGGCGCGATCCTACGAGCAGTACTTC
>.|TRBJ1-6|TRBV7-2|.
CASSLDSQRGSPLHF
TGTGCCAGCAGCTTAGATAGCCAACGAGGGTCACCCCTCCACTTT
>.|TRBJ1-5|TRBV18|.
CASSPAARGNQPQHF
TGTGCCAGCTCACCGGCGGCCAGGGGCAATCAGCCCCAGCATTTT
>.|TRBJ2-7|TRBV6-5|TRBD1
CASSYQQGREQYF
TGTGCCAGCAGTTATCAACAGGGGCGGGAGCAGTACTTC
>.|TRBJ2-3|TRBV7-2|TRBD2
CASSRAGASTDTQYF
TGTGCCAGCAGCCGAGCGGGAGCTAGCACAGATACGCAGTATTTT
>.|TRBJ1-5|TRBV14|.
CASSPSGVNQPQHF
TGTGCCAGCAGCCCCTCAGGGGTCAATCAGCCCCAGCATTTT
>.|TRBJ2-7|TRBV11-2|TRBD2
CASSTPSGGGEQYF
TGTGCCAGCAGCACGCCCTCGGGGGGTGGCGAGCAGTACTTC
>.|TRBJ2-1|TRBV11-2|.
CASSLDDRGTDNEQFF
TGTGCCAGCAGCTTAGATGACCGGGGGACTGACAATGAGCAGTTCTTC
>.|TRBJ2-7|TRBV7-9|TRBD1
CASSFLRPGQGAREQYF
TGTGCCAGCAGCTTCTTAAGACCGGGACAGGGGGCTAGGGAGCAGTACTTC
>.|TRBJ2-3|TRBV5-1|.
CASSGPDSPGTDTQYF
TGCGCCAGCAGCGGCCCGGACAGCCCAGGGACAGATACGCAGTATTTT
>few|TRBJ2-7|TRBV7-2|.
CASSLTFDSSAEGEQYF
TGTGCCAGCAGCTTAACTTTCGATTCCTCAGCCGAGGGCGAGCAGTACTTC
>.|TRBJ2-5|TRBV19|TRBD2
CASSGTSGGSETQYF
TGTGCCAGTAGTGGGACTAGCGGGGGATCAGAGACCCAGTACTTC
>few|TRBJ2-2|TRBV5-1|.
CASSLDREYAGELFF
TGCGCCAGCAGCTTGGACAGGGAGTACGCCGGGGAGCTGTTTTTT
>few|TRBJ1-1|TRBV25-1|.
CASVINTEAFF
TGTGCTTCGGTGATTAACACTGAAGCTTTCTTT
>.|TRBJ2-5|TRBV4-1|TRBD2
CASSQGERGSQETQYF
TGCGCCAGCAGCCAAGGGGAGCGGGGGAGTCAAGAGACCCAGTACTTC
>few|TRBJ1-6|TRBV6-1|.
CASSETGYGNSPLHF
TGTGCCAGCAGTGAAACAGGGTACGGTAATTCACCCCTCCACTTT
>many|TRBJ2-4|TRBV7-8|.
CASSLRGAGKNIQYF
TGTGCCAGCAGCTTACGGGGGGCGGGGAAAAACATTCAGTACTTC
>few|TRBJ2-1|TRBV27|TRBD2
CARLGGILAGAKVTYNEQFF
TGTGCCAGGTTGGGCGGGATTCTAGCGGGGGCGAAGGTAACCTACAATGAGCAGTTCTTC
>few|TRBJ2-5|TRBV7-9|TRBD2
CASTLRGGGQETQYF
TGTGCCAGCACCCTACGGGGGGGAGGTCAAGAGACCCAGTACTTC
>.|TRBJ1-1|TRBV30|.
CAWTGERTEAFF
TGTGCCTGGACAGGGGAGAGGACTGAAGCTTTCTTT
>few|TRBJ2-1|TRBV9|.
CASSRHGNEQFF
TGTGCCAGCAGCCGACATGGCAATGAGCAGTTCTTC
>.|TRBJ2-3|TRBV14|TRBD1
CASSQERQGISTDTQYF
TGTGCCAGCAGCCAAGAACGACAGGGAATAAGCACAGATACGCAGTATTTT
>few|TRBJ1-2|TRBV28|.
CASSLLGAGGYTF
TGTGCCAGCAGTTTGCTTGGGGCCGGGGGCTACACCTTC
>few|TRBJ1-1|TRBV19|.
CASSSWGRGGTEAFF
TGTGCCAGTAGTTCCTGGGGCCGGGGAGGCACTGAAGCTTTCTTT
>.|TRBJ1-4|TRBV30|.
CAWSVKTGSEKLFF
TGTGCCTGGAGTGTGAAAACAGGGAGTGAAAAACTGTTTTTT
>few|TRBJ2-2|TRBV5-1|TRBD1
CASRPGTGRTGELFF
TGCGCCAGCAGGCCCGGGACAGGGAGAACCGGGGAGCTGTTTTTT
>few|TRBJ1-3|TRBV4-3|.
CASSPLRTGNTIYF
TGCGCCAGCAGCCCGTTGAGAACTGGAAACACCATATATTTT
>few|TRBJ2-2|TRBV7-2|TRBD2
CASSYTLAGGAGELFF
TGTGCCAGCAGCTACACACTAGCGGGGGGAGCCGGGGAGCTGTTTTTT
>few|TRBJ1-2|TRBV28|.
CASTPERDGYTF
TGTGCCAGCACACCCGAACGAGATGGCTACACCTTC
>once|TRBJ1-5|TRBV2|.
CASTPDSGNQPQHF
TGTGCCAGCACCCCCGACTCGGGCAATCAGCCCCAGCATTTT
>few|TRBJ2-6|TRBV7-3|TRBD1
CASSSATTGSGANVLTF
TGTGCCAGCAGCTCAGCCACGACAGGGTCTGGGGCCAACGTCCTGACTTTC
>.|TRBJ2-5|TRBV18|TRBD1
CASSTGGQGTGETQYF
TGTGCCAGCTCCACCGGGGGACAGGGGACGGGAGAGACCCAGTACTTC
>few|TRBJ1-3|TRBV2|.
CASSEGTTSGNTIYF
TGTGCCAGCAGTGAAGGGACAACCTCTGGAAACACCATATATTTT
>.|TRBJ2-7|TRBV14|.
CASSSQVYEQYF
TGTGCCAGCAGCTCGCAGGTGTACGAGCAGTACTTC
>few|TRBJ2-5|TRBV11-1|TRBD1
CASSLGTTGLQETQYF
TGTGCCAGCAGCTTAGGGACGACAGGGCTCCAAGAGACCCAGTACTTC